Only a few counts were recorded for the clone carrying this T cell receptor (beta chain). Its specificity is unknown. This entry is derived from a study of spatial heterogeneity in lung cancer. About the research overall: Matched bulk RNA-seq yielded a T cell module score, and TCR transcript counts in tumor regions correlated strongly with that score.

Study-wide results and limits: Expanded TCR counts, ubiquitous and regional, correlated respectively with ubiquitous and regional nonsynonymous mutation counts. Expanded intratumoral alpha and beta TCR counts tracked tumor mutation counts.

One entry per CDR3 protein, called by TCRdb with MiXCR from the 5' RACE reads. In the table there are more than 1,500 distinct CDR3 sequences, around 5.9% of which are singletons. V was clipped by 5 bases and J by 0 bases, with 9 bases between them. The CDR3 contains 14 residues. CDR1 is SGHVT and CDR2 is SQSDAQ in the germline V gene. Time point given: sample taken at primary tumor resection. Donation came from over 60 patients with untreated early-stage non-small cell lung cancer. The V and J genes are TRBV7-4 and TRBJ2-3; no clear D gene. The sequencing here drew on lung tumor tissue, taken at surgery. This sequence originates from a female donor with early-stage non-small cell lung cancer. CDR3 coding DNA: TGTGCCAGCAGCCCCCAGCACAGCACAGATACGCAGTATTTT. Translating it yields CASSPQHSTDTQYF.